These 11 T cell receptor beta chains were sequenced from one sample in a study of blood T cell repertoires in COVID-19 (dated by TCRdb to about 2020). The receptor library was made with the immunoSEQ multiplex PCR assay. Entries here come from immuneACCESS through TCRdb and include only in-frame sequences with V and J called. Some clones fail to appear in such tables; in the studies checked, an unresolved V gene covers under half of the shortfall, and the cause of the remainder is unknown. This sample gives 110,000 or so clones in total; about 85% of them show up just once. Jointly, the top ten make up about 13% of the sample. The sample comprised peripheral blood. All receptors come from a human donor in a cohort sampled during active COVID-19.

The chain links TRBV28 to TRBJ2-7; D remains ambiguous. The CDR3 is 12 amino acids. The V and J ends lost 3 bases and 2 bases respectively, with 5 bases between them. Germline CDR1 reads MDHEN; CDR2 reads SYDVKM. The DNA of the CDR3 is TGTGCCAGCAGTTTCGGTCCCTACGAGCAGTACTTC. This encodes CASSFGPYEQYF.

This chain joins TRBV24-1 and TRBJ2-1, with TRBD2 matching over 8 bases. Trimming cost V 2 bases and J 11 bases; bases outside gene matches: 10. CDR1 is KGHDR and CDR2 is SFDVKD in the germline V gene. The CDR3 totals 15 residues. The CDR3 region is CATSDSRDLAGKQFF. CDR3 nucleotide sequence: TGTGCCACCAGTGATTCAAGGGACCTAGCGGGTAAGCAGTTCTTC.

The genes are TRBV7-2 and TRBJ1-2; D is uncertain. The CDR3 extends over 13 amino acids. The germline V gene has CDR1 SGHTA and CDR2 FQGNSA. The V end was cut by 3 bases, the J end by 6 bases, with 11 bases between. CDR3 bases: TGTGCCAGCAGCTTTTTCAGATCCAATGGCTACACCTTC. This codes for CASSFFRSNGYTF.

This clone was detected only once. The V and J genes are TRBV12-5 and TRBJ1-1, with D perhaps matching TRBD1 (5 bases). Between the trimmed V and J ends, which lost 4 bases and 3 bases, there was a span of 12 bases. The CDR3 loop spans 14 amino acids. Germline values: CDR1 LGHNT, CDR2 FRNRAP. The CDR3 DNA reads TGTGCTAGTGGTTCCCCAGGGTTACACACTGAAGCTTTCTTT. Translated, it gives CASGSPGLHTEAFF.

V usage is TRBV7-9 and J usage is TRBJ2-5, with 9 bases aligning to TRBD2. The CDR3 is made up of 15 amino acids. With 3 bases clipped from V and 3 bases from J, the junction kept 5 bases outside the gene matches. CDR1 and CDR2 (germline): SEHNR, FQNEAQ (reference sequence). The CDR3 reads CASSLLTSGEETQYF. The CDR3 region has the DNA TGTGCCAGCAGCTTGTTGACTAGCGGTGAAGAGACCCAGTACTTC.

The rearrangement links TRBV6-5 to TRBJ2-1, with D possibly TRBD1 on 6 matching bases. The CDR3 length is 15 residues. Germline V gives CDR1 MNHEY, CDR2 SVGAGI. The germline V and J ends were trimmed by 2 bases and 9 bases, with 17 bases remaining between them. As DNA, the CDR3 is TGTGCCAGCAGTTACAACAGGGATACGATTGGTGAGCAGTTCTTC. Its protein is CASSYNRDTIGEQFF.

The chain combines TRBV5-1 with TRBJ2-2, with D possibly TRBD1 on 5 matching bases. Trimming removed 0 bases from V and 1 base from J, with 7 bases in between. This CDR3 is built from 15 residues. The germline CDR1 and CDR2 sequences are SGHRS and YFSETQ. In DNA, the CDR3 is TGCGCCAGCAGCTTGGACAGGAGGAACACCGGGGAGCTGTTTTTT. Encoded protein: CASSLDRRNTGELFF. Complete variable domain (other parts from reference TRBV5-1 and TRBJ2-2): KAGVTQTPRYLIKTRGQQVTLSCSPISGHRSVSWYQQTPGQGLQFLFEYFSETQRNKGNFPGRFSGRQFSNSRSEMNVSTLELGDSALYLCASSLDRRNTGELFFGEGSRLTVL.

The CDR3 nucleotides read TGTGCCAGCAGCCCTGGAACGGGGGGCGCCTACGAGCAGTACTTC. Its translation: CASSPGTGGAYEQYF. V and J are TRBV5-5 and TRBJ2-7; TRBD2 is a possible D gene (7 bases). Trimming removed 4 bases at V and 2 bases at J, with 16 bases between. The CDR3 contains 15 residues. Germline assignment: CDR1 SGHKS and CDR2 YYEKEE (reference sequence).

This chain uses TRBV3-1 (or the pseudogene TRBV3-2) with TRBJ2-4, with D tentatively TRBD2 (6 bases). This CDR3 comprises 15 residues. Germline V CDR1 and CDR2: LGHDT, YNNKEL (reference sequence). V was clipped by 1 base and J by 1 base, with 8 bases between them. Here the CDR3 DNA reads TGTGCCAGCAGCCAAGTCGCGGGGGCCAAAAACATTCAGTACTTC. It codes for CASSQVAGAKNIQYF.

The chain uses TRBV6-5 and TRBJ1-3, with D possibly matching TRBD1 (5 bases). Trimming left V 10 bases short and J 0 bases short, with 13 bases between. Looked up from germline, CDR1 is MNHEY and CDR2 is SVGAGI. The CDR3 loop spans 14 amino acids. The CDR3 loop is CATQVGGSGNTIYF. The DNA of the CDR3 is TGTGCCACCCAGGTGGGGGGCTCTGGAAACACCATATATTTT.

In its sample, this clone was seen once. This chain uses TRBV2 with TRBJ1-4, with unresolved D. This CDR3 region has 13 residues. Trimming cost V 3 bases and J 12 bases, with 14 bases left between them. Germline V gives CDR1 SNHLY, CDR2 FYNNEI. CDR3 sequence: CASSDLRTRELFF. The CDR3 coding sequence is TGTGCCAGCAGTGACCTCCGCACCCGGGAACTGTTTTTT.